This T cell receptor beta chain is from a study of T cell changes during pregnancy in multiple sclerosis. Some clones are missing from TCRdb's copy, which holds only in-frame ones; the method was immunoSEQ multiplex PCR. The sample consists of about 100,000 clones, about 90% of them appearing once. From germline, CDR1 is PRHDT and CDR2 FYEKMQ (reference sequence). V lost 3 bases, J lost 4 bases, and 12 bases stayed unmatched. The CDR3 runs 17 residues. The V call is TRBV13, the J call TRBJ1-1; TRBD1 matches at 9 bases. Sequences were derived from peripheral blood, sampled after pregnancy. The source is a female donor with multiple sclerosis, enrolled in a pregnancy study. DNA for the CDR3: TGTGCCAGCAGCTTGTACAGGGGGCGAGACTTGCGCACTGAAGCTTTCTTT. As protein: CASSLYRGRDLRTEAFF.